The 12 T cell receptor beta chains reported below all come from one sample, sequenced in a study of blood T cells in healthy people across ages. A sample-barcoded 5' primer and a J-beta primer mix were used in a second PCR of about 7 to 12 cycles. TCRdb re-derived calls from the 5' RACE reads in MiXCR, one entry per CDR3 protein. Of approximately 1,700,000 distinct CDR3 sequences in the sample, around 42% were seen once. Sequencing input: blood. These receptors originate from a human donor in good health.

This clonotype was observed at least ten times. The CDR3 nucleotides are TGCGCCAGCAGCTCAAGTGGGTCTAGCACAGATACGCAGTATTTT. It specifies CASSSSGSSTDTQYF. The J gene is TRBJ2-3, the V gene TRBV5-1; D unclear. Germline lookup yields CDR1 SGHRS and CDR2 YFSETQ. The CDR3 runs to 15 residues. The V gene lost 3 bases and the J gene lost 0 bases, with 11 bases spanning the gap.

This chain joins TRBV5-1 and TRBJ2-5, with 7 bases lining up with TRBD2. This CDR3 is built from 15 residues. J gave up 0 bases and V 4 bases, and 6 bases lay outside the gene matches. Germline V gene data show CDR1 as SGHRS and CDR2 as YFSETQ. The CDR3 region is CASSIGTTYQETQYF. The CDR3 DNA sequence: TGCGCCAGCAGCATCGGGACTACCTACCAAGAGACCCAGTACTTC.

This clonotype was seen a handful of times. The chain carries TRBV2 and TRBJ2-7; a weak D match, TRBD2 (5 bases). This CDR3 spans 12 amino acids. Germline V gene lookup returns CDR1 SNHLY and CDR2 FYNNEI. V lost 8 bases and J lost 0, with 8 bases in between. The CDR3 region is CASGESSYEQYF. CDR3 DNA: TGTGCCAGCGGGGAGAGCTCCTACGAGCAGTACTTC. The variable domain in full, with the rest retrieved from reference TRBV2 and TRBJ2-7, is EPEVTQTPSHQVTQMGQEVILRCVPISNHLYFYWYRQILGQKVEFLVSFYNNEISEKSEIFDDQFSVERPDGSNFTLKIRSTKLEDSAMYFCASGESSYEQYFGPGTRLTVT.

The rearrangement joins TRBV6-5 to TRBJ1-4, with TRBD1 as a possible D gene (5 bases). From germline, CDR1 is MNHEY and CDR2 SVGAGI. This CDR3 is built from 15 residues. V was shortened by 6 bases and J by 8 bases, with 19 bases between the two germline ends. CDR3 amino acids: CASRRDVMEEEKLFF. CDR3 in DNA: TGTGCCAGCAGGAGGGACGTTATGGAGGAAGAAAAACTGTTTTTT.

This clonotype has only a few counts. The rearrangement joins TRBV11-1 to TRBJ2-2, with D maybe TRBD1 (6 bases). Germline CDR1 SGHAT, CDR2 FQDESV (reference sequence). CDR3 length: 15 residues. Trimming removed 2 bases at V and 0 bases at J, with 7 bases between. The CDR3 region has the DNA TGTGCCAGCAGCTTACGACAGGCGAACACCGGGGAGCTGTTTTTT. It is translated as CASSLRQANTGELFF.

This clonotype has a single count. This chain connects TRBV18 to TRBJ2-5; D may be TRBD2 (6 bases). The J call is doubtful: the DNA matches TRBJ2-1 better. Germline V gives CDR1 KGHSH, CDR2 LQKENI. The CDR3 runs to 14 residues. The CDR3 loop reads CASSMGLNQETQFF. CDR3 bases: TGTGCCAGCTCCATGGGACTGAACCAAGAGACCCAGTTCTTC.

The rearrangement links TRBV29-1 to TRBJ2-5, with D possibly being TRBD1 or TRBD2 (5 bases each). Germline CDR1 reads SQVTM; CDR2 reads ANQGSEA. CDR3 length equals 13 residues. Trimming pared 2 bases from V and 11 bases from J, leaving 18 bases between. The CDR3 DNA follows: TGCAGCGTTGAAACCGGGACCTACAATGAGCAGTACTTC. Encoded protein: CSVETGTYNEQYF.

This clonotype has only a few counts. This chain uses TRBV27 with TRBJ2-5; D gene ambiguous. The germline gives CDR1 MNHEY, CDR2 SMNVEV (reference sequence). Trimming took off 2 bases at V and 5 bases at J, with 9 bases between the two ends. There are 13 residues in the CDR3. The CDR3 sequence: CASSLNLEETQYF. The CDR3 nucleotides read TGTGCCAGCAGTTTAAACTTGGAGGAGACCCAGTACTTC.

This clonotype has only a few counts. In DNA form, the CDR3 reads TGCAGTGCTACCCGGACAGGGAACGATGGCTACACCTTC. Its translation: CSATRTGNDGYTF. The chain combines TRBV20-1 with TRBJ1-2; 8 bases align to TRBD1. CDR1 DFQATT and CDR2 SNEGSKA come from the germline V gene (reference sequence). Trimming at V came to 4 bases and at J to 6 bases, leaving 7 bases not matched to a gene. The CDR3 is 13 amino acids.

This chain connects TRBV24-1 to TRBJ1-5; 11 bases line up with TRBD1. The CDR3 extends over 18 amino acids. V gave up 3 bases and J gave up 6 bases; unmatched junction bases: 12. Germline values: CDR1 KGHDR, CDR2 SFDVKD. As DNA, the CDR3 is TGTGCCACCAGTGATCCAAAGACGGACAGGGGGCAAGGTCAGCCCCAGCATTTT. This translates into CATSDPKTDRGQGQPQHF.

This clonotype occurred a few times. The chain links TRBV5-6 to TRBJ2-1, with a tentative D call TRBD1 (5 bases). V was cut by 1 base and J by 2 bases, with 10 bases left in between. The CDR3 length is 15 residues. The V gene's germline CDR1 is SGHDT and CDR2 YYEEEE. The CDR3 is CASSLSGSAYNEQFF. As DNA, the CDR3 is TGTGCCAGCAGCTTGTCAGGGTCGGCCTACAATGAGCAGTTCTTC.

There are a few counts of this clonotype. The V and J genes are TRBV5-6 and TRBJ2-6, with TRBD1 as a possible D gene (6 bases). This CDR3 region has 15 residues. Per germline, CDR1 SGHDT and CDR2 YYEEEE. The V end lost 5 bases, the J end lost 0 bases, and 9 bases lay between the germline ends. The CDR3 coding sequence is TGTGCCAGCAGTGACAGGCCCTCTGGGGCCAACGTCCTGACTTTC. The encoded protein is CASSDRPSGANVLTF.